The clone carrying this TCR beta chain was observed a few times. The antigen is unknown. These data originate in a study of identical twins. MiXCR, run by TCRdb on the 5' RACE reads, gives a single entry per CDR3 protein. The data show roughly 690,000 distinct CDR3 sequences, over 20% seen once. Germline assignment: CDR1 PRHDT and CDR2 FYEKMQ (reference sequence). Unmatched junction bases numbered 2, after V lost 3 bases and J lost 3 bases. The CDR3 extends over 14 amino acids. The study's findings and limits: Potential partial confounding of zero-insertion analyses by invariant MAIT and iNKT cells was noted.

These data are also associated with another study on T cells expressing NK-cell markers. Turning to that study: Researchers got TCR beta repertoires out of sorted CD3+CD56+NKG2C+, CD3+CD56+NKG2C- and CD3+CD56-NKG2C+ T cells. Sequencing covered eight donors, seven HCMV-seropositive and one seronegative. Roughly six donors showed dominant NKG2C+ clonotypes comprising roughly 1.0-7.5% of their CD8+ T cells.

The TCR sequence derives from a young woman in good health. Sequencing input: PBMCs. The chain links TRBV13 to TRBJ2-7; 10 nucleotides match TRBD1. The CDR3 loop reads CASSFGTGDYEQYF. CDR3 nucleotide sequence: TGTGCCAGCAGCTTCGGGACAGGGGACTACGAGCAGTACTTC.